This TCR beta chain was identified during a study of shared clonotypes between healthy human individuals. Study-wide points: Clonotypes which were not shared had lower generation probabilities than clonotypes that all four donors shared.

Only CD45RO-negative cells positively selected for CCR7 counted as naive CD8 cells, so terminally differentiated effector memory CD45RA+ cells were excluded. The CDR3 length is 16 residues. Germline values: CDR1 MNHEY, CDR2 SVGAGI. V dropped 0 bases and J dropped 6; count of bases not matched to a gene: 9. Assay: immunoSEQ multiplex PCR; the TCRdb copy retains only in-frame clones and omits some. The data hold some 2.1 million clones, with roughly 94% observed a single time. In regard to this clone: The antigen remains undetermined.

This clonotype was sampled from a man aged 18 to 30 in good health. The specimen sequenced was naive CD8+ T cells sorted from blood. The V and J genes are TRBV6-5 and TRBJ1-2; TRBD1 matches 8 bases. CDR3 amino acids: CASSYSPDRVGDGYTF. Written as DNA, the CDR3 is TGTGCCAGCAGTTACTCCCCGGACAGGGTGGGAGATGGCTACACCTTC.